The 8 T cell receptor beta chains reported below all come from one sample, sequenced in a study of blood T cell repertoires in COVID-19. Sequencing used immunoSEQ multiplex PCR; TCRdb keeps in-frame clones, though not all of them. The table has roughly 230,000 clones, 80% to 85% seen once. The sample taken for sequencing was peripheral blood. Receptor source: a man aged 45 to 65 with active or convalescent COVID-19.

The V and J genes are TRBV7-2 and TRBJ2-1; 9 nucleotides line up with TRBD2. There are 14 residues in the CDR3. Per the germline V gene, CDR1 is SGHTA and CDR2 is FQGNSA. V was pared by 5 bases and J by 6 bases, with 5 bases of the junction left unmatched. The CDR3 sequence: CASSPGLAINEQFF. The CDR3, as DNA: TGTGCCAGCAGCCCGGGACTAGCTATCAATGAGCAGTTCTTC. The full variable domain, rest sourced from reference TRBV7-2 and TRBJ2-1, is GAGVSQSPSNKVTEKGKDVELRCDPISGHTALYWYRQSLGQGLEFLIYFQGNSAPDKSGLPSDRFSAERTGGSVSTLTIQRTQQEDSAVYLCASSPGLAINEQFFGPGTRLTVL.

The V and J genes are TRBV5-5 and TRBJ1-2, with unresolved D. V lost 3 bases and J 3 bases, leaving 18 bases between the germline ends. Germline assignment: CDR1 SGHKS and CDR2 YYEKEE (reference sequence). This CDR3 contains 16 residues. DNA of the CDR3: TGTGCCAGCAGCTGGACTCTTGCGAAGATGGACTATGGCTACACCTTC. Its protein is CASSWTLAKMDYGYTF. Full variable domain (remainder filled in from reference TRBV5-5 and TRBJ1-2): DAGVTQSPTHLIKTRGQQVTLRCSPISGHKSVSWYQQVLGQGPQFIFQYYEKEERGRGNFPDRFSARQFPNYSSELNVNALLLGDSALYLCASSWTLAKMDYGYTFGSGTRLTVV.

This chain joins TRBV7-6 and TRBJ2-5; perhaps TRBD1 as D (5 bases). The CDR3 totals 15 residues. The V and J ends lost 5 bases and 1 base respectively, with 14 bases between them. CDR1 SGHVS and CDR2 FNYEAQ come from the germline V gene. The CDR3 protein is CASSALRGSQETQYF. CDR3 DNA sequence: TGTGCCAGCAGCGCACTTAGGGGAAGCCAAGAGACCCAGTACTTC.

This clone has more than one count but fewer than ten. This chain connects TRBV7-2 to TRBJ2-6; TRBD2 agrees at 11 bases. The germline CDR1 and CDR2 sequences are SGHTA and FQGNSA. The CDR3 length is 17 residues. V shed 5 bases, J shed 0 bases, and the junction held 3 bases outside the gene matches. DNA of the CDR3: TGTGCCAGCAGCCTACTAGCGGGGGTCTCTGGGGCCAACGTCCTGACTTTC. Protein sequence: CASSLLAGVSGANVLTF.

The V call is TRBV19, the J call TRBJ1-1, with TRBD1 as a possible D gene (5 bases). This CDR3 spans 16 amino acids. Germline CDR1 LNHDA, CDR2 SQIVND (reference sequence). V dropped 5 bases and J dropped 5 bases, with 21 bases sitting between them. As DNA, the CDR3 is TGTGCCAGTAGTTCGATATCGTGGAGGGGTCTTACTGAAGCTTTCTTT. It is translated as CASSSISWRGLTEAFF.

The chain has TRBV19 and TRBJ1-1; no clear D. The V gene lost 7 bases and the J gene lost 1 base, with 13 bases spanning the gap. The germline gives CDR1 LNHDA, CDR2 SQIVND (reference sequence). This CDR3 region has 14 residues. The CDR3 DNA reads TGTGCCAGTACTCCGCGCGGCCGGAACACTGAAGCTTTCTTT. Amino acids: CASTPRGRNTEAFF.

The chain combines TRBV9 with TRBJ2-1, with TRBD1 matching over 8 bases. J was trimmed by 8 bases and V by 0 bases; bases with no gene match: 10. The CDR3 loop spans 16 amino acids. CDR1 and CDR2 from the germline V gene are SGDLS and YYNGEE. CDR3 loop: CASSVGGQGFAYEQFF. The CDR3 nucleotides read TGTGCCAGCAGCGTAGGTGGACAGGGTTTTGCGTATGAGCAGTTCTTC. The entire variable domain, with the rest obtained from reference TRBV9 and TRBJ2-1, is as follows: DSGVTQTPKHLITATGQRVTLRCSPRSGDLSVYWYQQSLDQGLQFLIQYYNGEERAKGNILERFSAQQFPDLHSELNLSSLELGDSALYFCASSVGGQGFAYEQFFGPGTRLTVL.

The CDR3 DNA reads TGTGCCATCCCCCCGGGACCGGGGCCGCCGGGGGGTGGCTACACCTTC. Translation gives CAIPPGPGPPGGGYTF. The chain is built from TRBV10-3 and TRBJ1-2; D perhaps matches TRBD1 (5 bases). This CDR3 spans 16 amino acids. V was shortened by 8 bases and J by 7 bases, with 26 bases between the two germline ends. Germline values: CDR1 ENHRY, CDR2 SYGVKD.